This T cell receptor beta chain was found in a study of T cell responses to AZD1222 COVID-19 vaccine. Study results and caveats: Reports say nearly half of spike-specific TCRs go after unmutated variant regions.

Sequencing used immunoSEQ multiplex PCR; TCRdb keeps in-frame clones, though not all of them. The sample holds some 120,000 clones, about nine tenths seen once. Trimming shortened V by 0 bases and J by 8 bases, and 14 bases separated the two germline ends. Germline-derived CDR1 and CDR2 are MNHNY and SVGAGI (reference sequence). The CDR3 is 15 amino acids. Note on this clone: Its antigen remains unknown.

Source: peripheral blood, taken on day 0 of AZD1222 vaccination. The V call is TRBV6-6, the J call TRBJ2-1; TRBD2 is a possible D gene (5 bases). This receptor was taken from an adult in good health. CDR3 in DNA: TGTGCCAGCAGTTACTCGAGGACTTCTGGGGATGAGCAGTTCTTC. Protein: CASSYSRTSGDEQFF.